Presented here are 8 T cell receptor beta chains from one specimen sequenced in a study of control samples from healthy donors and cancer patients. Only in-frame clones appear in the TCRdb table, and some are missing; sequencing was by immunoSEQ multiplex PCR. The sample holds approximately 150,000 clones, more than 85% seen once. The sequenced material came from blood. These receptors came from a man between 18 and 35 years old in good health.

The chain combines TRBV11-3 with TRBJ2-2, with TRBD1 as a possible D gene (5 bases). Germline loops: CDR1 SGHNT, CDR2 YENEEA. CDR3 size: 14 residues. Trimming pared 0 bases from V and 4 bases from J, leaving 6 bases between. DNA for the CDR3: TGTGCCAGCAGCTTAGAAGGGGTCACCGGGGAGCTGTTTTTT. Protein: CASSLEGVTGELFF.

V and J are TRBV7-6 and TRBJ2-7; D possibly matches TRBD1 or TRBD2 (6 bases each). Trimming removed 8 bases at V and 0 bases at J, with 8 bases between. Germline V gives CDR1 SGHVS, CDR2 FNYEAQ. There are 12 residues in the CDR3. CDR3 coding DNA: TGTGCCAGCGGGGGGCCCTCCTACGAGCAGTACTTC. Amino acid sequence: CASGGPSYEQYF.

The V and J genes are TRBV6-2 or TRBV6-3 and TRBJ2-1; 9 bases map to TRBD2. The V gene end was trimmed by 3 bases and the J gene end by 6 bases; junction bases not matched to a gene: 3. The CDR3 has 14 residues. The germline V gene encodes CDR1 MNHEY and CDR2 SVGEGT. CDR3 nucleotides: TGTGCCAGCAGTTATGAGCGGGAGGCCAATGAGCAGTTCTTC. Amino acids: CASSYEREANEQFF.

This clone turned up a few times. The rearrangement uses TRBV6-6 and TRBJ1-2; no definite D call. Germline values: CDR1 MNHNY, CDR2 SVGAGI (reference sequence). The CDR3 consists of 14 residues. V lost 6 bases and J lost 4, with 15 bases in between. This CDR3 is CASRQTDYSYGYTF. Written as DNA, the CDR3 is TGTGCCAGCAGGCAGACCGATTACAGCTATGGCTACACCTTC.

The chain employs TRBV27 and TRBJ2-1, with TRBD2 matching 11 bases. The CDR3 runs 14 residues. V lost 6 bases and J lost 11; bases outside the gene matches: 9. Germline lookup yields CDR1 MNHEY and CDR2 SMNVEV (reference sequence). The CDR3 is CASSISGGALQQFF. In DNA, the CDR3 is TGTGCCAGCAGCATTAGCGGGGGGGCACTTCAGCAGTTCTTC.

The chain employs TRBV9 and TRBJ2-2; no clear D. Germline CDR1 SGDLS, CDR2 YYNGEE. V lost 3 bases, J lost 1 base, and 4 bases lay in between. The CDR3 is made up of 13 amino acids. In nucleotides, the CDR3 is TGTGCCAGCAGCGGGAGGAACACCGGGGAGCTGTTTTTT. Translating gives CASSGRNTGELFF.

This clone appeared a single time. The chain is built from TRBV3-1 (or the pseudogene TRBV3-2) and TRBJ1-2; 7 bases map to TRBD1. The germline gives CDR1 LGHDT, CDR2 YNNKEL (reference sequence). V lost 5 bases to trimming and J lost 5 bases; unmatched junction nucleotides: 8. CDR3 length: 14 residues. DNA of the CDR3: TGTGCCAGCAGCATACGGACAGGAGCGTATGGCTACACCTTC. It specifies CASSIRTGAYGYTF.

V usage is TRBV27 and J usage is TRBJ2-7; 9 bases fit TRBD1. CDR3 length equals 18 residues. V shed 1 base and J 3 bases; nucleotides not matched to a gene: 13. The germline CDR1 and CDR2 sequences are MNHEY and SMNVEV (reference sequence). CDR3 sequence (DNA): TGTGCCAGCAGTTTATTCTGGACAGGGGATCCGAGATTCTACGAGCAGTACTTC. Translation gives CASSLFWTGDPRFYEQYF.